The source of this T cell receptor beta chain is a study of blood T cells in healthy people across ages. Findings of the study overall: There was a strong correlation between TCR beta diversity and naive T cell percentage.

Then a second PCR, running roughly 7 to 11 cycles, was carried out with a sample-barcoded 5' primer and a J-beta primer mix. TCRdb re-called the 5' RACE reads through MiXCR, storing one row per CDR3 protein. The sample consists of 1.5 million to 2 million distinct CDR3 sequences, approximately 40% of them appearing once. Germline V CDR1 and CDR2: SGHTA, FQGNSA. The CDR3 loop spans 13 amino acids. This clonotype has at least ten counts. Its antigen is as yet unknown. A junction boundary mismatches the germline segment, possibly from a read error. No fewer than 5.5 micrograms of total RNA were isolated from every sample.

The sample taken for sequencing was blood. The clonotype comes from a human donor in good health. The chain combines TRBV7-2 with TRBJ2-5; 10 positions match TRBD2. CDR3 loop: CASSLAGVETQYF. The DNA of the CDR3 is TGTGCCAGCAGCCTAGCGGGGGTAGAGACCCAGTACTTC.